These 9 T cell receptor beta chains originate from one sample sequenced in a study of T cells in Graves' hyperthyroidism and ophthalmopathy. RNA transcripts provided the source from which TCR beta CDR3 regions were amplified. With the HTBI primer set, the TCR CDR3 went through a first round of RT-PCR. TCRdb reprocessed the multiplex PCR reads via MiXCR and lists one record per CDR3 protein. The sample comprises tens of thousands of distinct CDR3 sequences, roughly 46% of which are singletons, and 10% to 13% rests with the top ten. The sequenced sample was blood. These receptors were collected from a woman aged 25 to 45 with Graves' hyperthyroidism.

This clonotype was seen at least ten times. This sequence joins TRBV11-2 and TRBJ2-1, with 9 bases matching TRBD2. V was pared by 3 bases and J by 7 bases, with 4 bases of the junction left unmatched. The germline V gene encodes CDR1 SGHAT and CDR2 FQNNGV. The CDR3 runs to 14 residues. The DNA for the CDR3 is TGTGCCAGCAGCTTCGCGACTAGCGGAAATGAGCAGTTCTTC. Amino acids: CASSFATSGNEQFF.

The table lists this clonotype with many counts. The rearrangement uses TRBV30 and TRBJ1-2; no clear D gene. There are 10 residues in the CDR3. V lost 7 bases and J 8 bases, leaving 11 bases between the germline ends. Germline CDR1 and CDR2: GTSNPN and SVGIG (reference sequence). The CDR3 DNA follows: TGTGCCTATAAAACCCCAGGCTACACCTTC. This encodes CAYKTPGYTF.

Points on this clonotype: Given a much more abundant clone one base away, this may be a read error. This rearrangement joins TRBV6-5 to TRBJ2-7, with D unclear. The CDR3 consists of 14 residues. V lost 0 bases to trimming and J lost 9 bases, with 15 bases between them. Germline loops: CDR1 MNHEY, CDR2 SVGAGI. The CDR3 DNA is TGTGCCAGCAGTTACTCGTCGGCGGCTACATGGCAGTACGTC. This translates into CASSYSSAATWQYV.

At least ten counts were recorded for this clonotype. The chain uses TRBV5-1 and TRBJ1-4; D uncertain. The V end lost 1 base, the J end lost 0 bases, and 13 bases lay between the germline ends. Per germline, CDR1 SGHRS and CDR2 YFSETQ. CDR3 size: 17 residues. CDR3 sequence reads: CASSLYPTDATNEKLFF. The CDR3 DNA reads TGCGCCAGCAGCTTGTATCCGACCGACGCAACTAATGAAAAACTGTTTTTT.

The chain combines TRBV20-1 with TRBJ2-7; tentative D call: TRBD1 (5 bases). The CDR3 is 13 amino acids. V gave up 3 bases and J gave up 4 bases, with 13 bases separating them. Germline V gene lookup returns CDR1 DFQATT and CDR2 SNEGSKA (reference sequence). CDR3 protein: CSARAGPRYEQYF. DNA for the CDR3: TGCAGTGCTAGGGCAGGGCCGAGATACGAGCAGTACTTC.

The gene calls are TRBV7-3 and TRBJ2-3; D may be TRBD1 or TRBD2 (5 bases each). The germline gives CDR1 SGHTA, CDR2 FQGTGA. V lost 0 bases and J 9 bases, leaving 7 bases between the germline ends. The CDR3 covers 12 residues. CDR3 loop: CASSLTGDTQYF. In nucleotides, the CDR3 is TGTGCCAGCAGCTTAACCGGGGACACGCAGTATTTT.

This clonotype was found many times. The rearrangement uses TRBV6-1 and TRBJ1-4; D is unresolved. The CDR3 sequence is 16 residues long. V lost 1 base and J lost 0, with 9 bases in between. Germline V gene sequence: CDR1 MNHNS, CDR2 SASEGT. CDR3 sequence (DNA): TGTGCCAGCAGTGAAGGGGATACTGCAACTAATGAAAAACTGTTTTTT. As protein: CASSEGDTATNEKLFF.

This clonotype has ten or more counts. The CDR3 reads CASSLLGRDNSPLHF. Here the CDR3 DNA reads TGTGCCAGCAGTTTATTGGGCAGGGACAATTCACCCCTCCACTTT. The chain links TRBV28 to TRBJ1-6; TRBD1 might be the D (5 bases). The germline V gene has CDR1 MDHEN and CDR2 SYDVKM. This CDR3 is 15 amino acids long. The V end lost 1 base, the J end lost 7 bases, and 11 bases lay between the germline ends.

In this sample, this clonotype turned up many times. V gene TRBV2 combines with J gene TRBJ1-4, with D unresolved. This CDR3 is built from 17 residues. In germline, CDR1 is SNHLY, CDR2 FYNNEI. Trimming pared 4 bases from V and 0 bases from J, leaving 15 bases between. CDR3 sequence: CASSVFTPTATNEKLFF. The CDR3 region has the DNA TGTGCCAGCAGTGTTTTTACGCCGACTGCAACTAATGAAAAACTGTTTTTT.